The source of this TCR beta chain is a study of T cells in Graves' hyperthyroidism and ophthalmopathy. Across the whole study: Peripheral blood collection took place at initial diagnosis, before any treatment.

This clonotype was seen at least ten times. The antigen is undetermined. Study results and limitations: Most expanded thyroid clonotypes above 0.001 recurred in blood.

The CDR3 has 13 residues. The germline CDR1 and CDR2 sequences are SGHTA and FQGTGA. The germline V and J ends were trimmed by 9 bases and 6 bases, with 15 bases remaining between them. The cohort's ophthalmopathy patients, a group with duration under 3 months, had a Clinical Activity Score of at least 3 and a NOSPECS grade of at least 4. PBMCs were derived from 10 ml fresh peripheral blood. TCR beta CDR3 region amplification was performed from RNA transcripts. TCR CDR3 regions were first amplified by RT-PCR with HTBI primers. TCRdb itself ran the multiplex PCR reads through MiXCR, one entry per CDR3 protein. The table shows 490,000 or so distinct CDR3 sequences, with around 20% occurring only once.

This chain uses TRBV7-3 with TRBJ2-1, with D tentatively TRBD2 (5 bases). Material for sequencing was blood. The receptor was derived from a man aged 35 to 55 with Graves' ophthalmopathy. The CDR3 loop is CASSGTGGNEQFF. CDR3 DNA sequence: TGTGCCAGTTCGGGCACCGGAGGCAATGAGCAGTTCTTC.